This note documents a single T cell receptor beta chain sequence. Its specificity is not known. V was cut by 6 bases and J by 6 bases, with 5 bases left in between. The CDR3 is 11 residues long. Germline-derived CDR1 and CDR2 are SNHLY and FYNNEI. Primers: 60 Vbeta forward and 13 Jbeta reverse. Sequencing was performed with immunoSEQ multiplex PCR; in TCRdb, only in-frame clones are kept and a portion is missing. The sample carries 210,000 or so clones, 78% recorded once. Those who donated were healthy bone marrow donors. This sample is drawn from a study of cytomegalovirus exposure and HLA in healthy donors. Study-wide points: V segments that were indistinguishable, TRBV6-2 and TRBV6-3 among them, were omitted from analysis.

The sequence derives from a boy younger than 18 in good health and CMV-seronegative. Sequenced: PBMCs. The chain employs TRBV2 and TRBJ1-4, with D unclear. CDR3 sequence (DNA): TGTGCCAGCAGCGGGGATGAAAAACTGTTTTTT. This codes for CASSGDEKLFF.